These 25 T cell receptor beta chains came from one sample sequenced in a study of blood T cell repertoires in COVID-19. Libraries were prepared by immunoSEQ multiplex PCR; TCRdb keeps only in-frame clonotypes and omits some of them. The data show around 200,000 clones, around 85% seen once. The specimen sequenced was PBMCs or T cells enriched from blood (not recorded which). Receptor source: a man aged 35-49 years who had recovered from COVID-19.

CDR3 DNA: TGTGCCAGCAGCTTAGAAAGCGGCAGCTACTCTGGAAACACCATATATTTT. Translation gives CASSLESGSYSGNTIYF. V is TRBV7-6 and J is TRBJ1-3; no clear D gene. CDR1 and CDR2 from the germline V gene are SGHVS and FNYEAQ. CDR3 length: 17 amino acids. V was trimmed by 1 base and J by 0 bases, leaving 13 bases between them.

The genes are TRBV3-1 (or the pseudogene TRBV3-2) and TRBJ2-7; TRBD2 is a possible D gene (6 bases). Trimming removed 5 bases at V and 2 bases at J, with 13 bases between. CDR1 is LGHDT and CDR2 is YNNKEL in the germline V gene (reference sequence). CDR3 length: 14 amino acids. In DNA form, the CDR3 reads TGTGCCAGCAGCTCCCGCCGGGGGACCTACGAGCAGTACTTC. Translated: CASSSRRGTYEQYF.

CDR3 region: CASSQCTGVSSYNSPLHF. The CDR3 DNA follows: TGCGCCAGCAGTCAATGTACAGGGGTAAGCTCCTATAATTCACCCCTCCACTTT. V and J are TRBV23-1 and TRBJ1-6, with 7 bases lining up with TRBD1. TRBV23-1 is annotated as an ORF whose role is uncertain. This CDR3 is 18 amino acids long. Unmatched junction bases numbered 6, after V lost 1 base and J lost 0 bases.

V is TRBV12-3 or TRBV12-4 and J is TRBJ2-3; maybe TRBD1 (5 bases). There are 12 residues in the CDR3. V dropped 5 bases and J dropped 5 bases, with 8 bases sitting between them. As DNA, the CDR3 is TGTGCCAGCAGTCTTACAGGAGATACGCAGTATTTT. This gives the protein CASSLTGDTQYF.

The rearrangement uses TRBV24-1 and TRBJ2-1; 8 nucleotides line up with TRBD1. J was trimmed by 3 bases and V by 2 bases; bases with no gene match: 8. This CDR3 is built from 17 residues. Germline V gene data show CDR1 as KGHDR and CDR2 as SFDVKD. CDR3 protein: CATSDSELRGLYNEQFF. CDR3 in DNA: TGTGCCACCAGTGATTCGGAACTCAGGGGGCTCTACAATGAGCAGTTCTTC.

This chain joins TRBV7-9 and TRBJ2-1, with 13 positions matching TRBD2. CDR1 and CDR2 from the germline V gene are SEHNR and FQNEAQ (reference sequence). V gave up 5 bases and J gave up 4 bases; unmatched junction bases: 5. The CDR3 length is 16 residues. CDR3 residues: CASSPLLAGGYNEQFF. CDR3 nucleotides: TGTGCCAGCAGCCCGTTACTAGCGGGAGGGTACAATGAGCAGTTCTTC. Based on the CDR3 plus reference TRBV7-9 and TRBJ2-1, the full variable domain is DTGVSQNPRHKITKRGQNVTFRCDPISEHNRLYWYRQTLGQGPEFLTYFQNEAQLEKSRLLSDRFSAERPKGSFSTLEIQRTEQGDSAMYLCASSPLLAGGYNEQFFGPGTRLTVL.

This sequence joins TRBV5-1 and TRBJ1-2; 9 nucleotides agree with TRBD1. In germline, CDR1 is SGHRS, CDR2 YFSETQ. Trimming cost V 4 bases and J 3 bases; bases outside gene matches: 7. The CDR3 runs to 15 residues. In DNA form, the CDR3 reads TGCGCCAGCAGCCCTGGACAGGGGTCGGACTATGGCTACACCTTC. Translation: CASSPGQGSDYGYTF.

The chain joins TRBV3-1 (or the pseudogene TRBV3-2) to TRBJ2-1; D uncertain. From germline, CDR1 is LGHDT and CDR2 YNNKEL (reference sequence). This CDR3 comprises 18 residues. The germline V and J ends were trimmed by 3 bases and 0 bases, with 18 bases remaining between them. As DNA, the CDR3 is TGTGCCAGCAGCCACACCTTTTTTTTGGAGAGCTCCTACAATGAGCAGTTCTTC. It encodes CASSHTFFLESSYNEQFF.

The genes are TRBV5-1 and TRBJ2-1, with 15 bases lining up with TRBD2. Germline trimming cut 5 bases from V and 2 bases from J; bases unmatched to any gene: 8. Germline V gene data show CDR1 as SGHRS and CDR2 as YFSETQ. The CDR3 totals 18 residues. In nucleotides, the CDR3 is TGCGCCAGCAGTAAGGGACTAGCGGGAGGTCGTCCCTACAATGAGCAGTTCTTC. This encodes CASSKGLAGGRPYNEQFF.

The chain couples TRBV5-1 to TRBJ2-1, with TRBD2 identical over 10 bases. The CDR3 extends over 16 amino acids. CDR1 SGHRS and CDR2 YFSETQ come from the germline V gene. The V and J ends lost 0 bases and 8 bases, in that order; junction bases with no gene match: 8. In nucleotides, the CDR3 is TGCGCCAGCAGCTTGGGAGGTCTAGCGGGAGTAGATGAGCAGTTCTTC. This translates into CASSLGGLAGVDEQFF. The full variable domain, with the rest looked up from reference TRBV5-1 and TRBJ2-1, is KAGVTQTPRYLIKTRGQQVTLSCSPISGHRSVSWYQQTPGQGLQFLFEYFSETQRNKGNFPGRFSGRQFSNSRSEMNVSTLELGDSALYLCASSLGGLAGVDEQFFGPGTRLTVL.

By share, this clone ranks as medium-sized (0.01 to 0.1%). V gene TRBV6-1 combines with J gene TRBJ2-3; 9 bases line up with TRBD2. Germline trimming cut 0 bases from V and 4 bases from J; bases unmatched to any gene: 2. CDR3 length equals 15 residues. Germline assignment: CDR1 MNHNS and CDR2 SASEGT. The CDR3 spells CASSEASGSPDTQYF. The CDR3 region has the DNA TGTGCCAGCAGTGAAGCTAGCGGGAGCCCAGATACGCAGTATTTT.

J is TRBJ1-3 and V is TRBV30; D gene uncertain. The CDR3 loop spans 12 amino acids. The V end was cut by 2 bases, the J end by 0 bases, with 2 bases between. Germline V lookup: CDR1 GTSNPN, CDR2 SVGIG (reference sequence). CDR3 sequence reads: CAWSLSGNTIYF. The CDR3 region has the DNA TGTGCCTGGAGTCTCTCTGGAAACACCATATATTTT.

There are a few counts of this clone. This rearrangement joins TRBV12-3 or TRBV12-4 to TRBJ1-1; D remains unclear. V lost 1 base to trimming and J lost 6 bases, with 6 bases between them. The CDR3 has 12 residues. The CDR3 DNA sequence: TGTGCCAGCAGTTTAGGAGGCTCTGAAGCTTTCTTT. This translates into CASSLGGSEAFF.

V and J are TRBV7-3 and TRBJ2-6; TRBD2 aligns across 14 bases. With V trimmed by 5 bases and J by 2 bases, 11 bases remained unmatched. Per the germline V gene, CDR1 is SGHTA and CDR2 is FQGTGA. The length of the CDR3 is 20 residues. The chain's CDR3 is CASSRYTGLAGVTGANVLTF. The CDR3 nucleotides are TGTGCCAGCAGCAGATACACGGGACTAGCGGGAGTGACTGGGGCCAACGTCCTGACTTTC.

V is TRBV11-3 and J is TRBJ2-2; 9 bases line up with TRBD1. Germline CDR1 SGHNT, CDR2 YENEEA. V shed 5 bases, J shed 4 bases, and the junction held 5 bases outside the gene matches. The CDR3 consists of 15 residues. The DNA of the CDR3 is TGTGCCAGCAGCGGGGACAGGGATGGCACCGGGGAGCTGTTTTTT. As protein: CASSGDRDGTGELFF.

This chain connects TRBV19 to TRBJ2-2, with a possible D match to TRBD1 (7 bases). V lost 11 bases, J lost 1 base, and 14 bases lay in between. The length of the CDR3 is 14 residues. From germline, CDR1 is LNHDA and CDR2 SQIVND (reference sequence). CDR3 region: CAGRQGGNTGELFF. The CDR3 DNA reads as TGTGCCGGACGCCAGGGGGGGAACACCGGGGAGCTGTTTTTT. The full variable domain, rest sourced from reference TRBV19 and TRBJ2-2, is DGGITQSPKYLFRKEGQNVTLSCEQNLNHDAMYWYRQDPGQGLRLIYYSQIVNDFQKGDIAEGYSVSREKKESFPLTVTSAQKNPTAFYLCAGRQGGNTGELFFGEGSRLTVL.

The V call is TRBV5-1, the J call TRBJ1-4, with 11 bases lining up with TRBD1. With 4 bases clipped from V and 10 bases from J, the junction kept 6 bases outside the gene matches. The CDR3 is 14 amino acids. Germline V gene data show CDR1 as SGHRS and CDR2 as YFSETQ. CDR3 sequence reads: CASSGGTGGSKLFF. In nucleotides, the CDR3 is TGCGCCAGCAGCGGCGGGACAGGGGGTTCAAAACTGTTTTTT.

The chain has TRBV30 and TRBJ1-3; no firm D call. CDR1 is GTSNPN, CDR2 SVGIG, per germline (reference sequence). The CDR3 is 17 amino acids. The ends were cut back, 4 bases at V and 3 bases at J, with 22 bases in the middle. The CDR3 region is CAWKTLGLLAYGNTIYF. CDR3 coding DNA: TGTGCCTGGAAAACACTAGGACTCCTTGCTTATGGAAACACCATATATTTT.

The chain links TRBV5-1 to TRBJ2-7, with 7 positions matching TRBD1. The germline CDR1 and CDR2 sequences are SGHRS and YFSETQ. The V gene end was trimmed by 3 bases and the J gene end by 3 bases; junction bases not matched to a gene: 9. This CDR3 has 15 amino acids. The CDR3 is CASSYTTGQFYEQYF. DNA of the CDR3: TGCGCCAGCAGCTACACAACGGGACAGTTCTACGAGCAGTACTTC.

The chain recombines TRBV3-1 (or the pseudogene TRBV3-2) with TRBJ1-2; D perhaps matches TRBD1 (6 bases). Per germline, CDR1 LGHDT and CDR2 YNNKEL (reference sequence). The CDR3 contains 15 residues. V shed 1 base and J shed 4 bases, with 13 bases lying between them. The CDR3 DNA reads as TGTGCCAGCAGCCAAGTAACGATCAGGGGCTATGGCTACACCTTC. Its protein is CASSQVTIRGYGYTF.

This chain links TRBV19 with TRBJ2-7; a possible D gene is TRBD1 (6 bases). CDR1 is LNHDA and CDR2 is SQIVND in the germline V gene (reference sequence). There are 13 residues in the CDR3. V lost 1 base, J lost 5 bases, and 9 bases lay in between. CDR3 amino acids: CASSIGGLNEQYF. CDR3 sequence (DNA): TGTGCCAGTAGTATAGGGGGGCTAAACGAGCAGTACTTC.

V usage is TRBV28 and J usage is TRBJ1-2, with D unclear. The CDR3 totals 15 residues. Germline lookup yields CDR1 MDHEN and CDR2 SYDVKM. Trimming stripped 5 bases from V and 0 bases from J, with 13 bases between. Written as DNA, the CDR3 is TGTGCCAGCAGTCAAGAGGCGTTAGCTAACTATGGCTACACCTTC. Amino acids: CASSQEALANYGYTF.

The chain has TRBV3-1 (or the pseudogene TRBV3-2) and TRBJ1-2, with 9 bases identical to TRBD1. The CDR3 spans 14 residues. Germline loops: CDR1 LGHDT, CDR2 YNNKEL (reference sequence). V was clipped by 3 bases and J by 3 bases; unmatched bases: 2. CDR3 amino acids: CASSHRDRDYGYTF. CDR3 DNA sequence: TGTGCCAGCAGCCACCGGGACAGGGACTATGGCTACACCTTC.

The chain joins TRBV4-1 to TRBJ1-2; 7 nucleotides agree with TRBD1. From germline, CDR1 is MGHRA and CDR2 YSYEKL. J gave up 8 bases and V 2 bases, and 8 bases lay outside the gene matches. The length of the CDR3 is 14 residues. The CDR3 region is CASSQQTGEGGYTF. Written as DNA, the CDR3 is TGCGCCAGCAGCCAACAAACAGGGGAAGGAGGCTACACCTTC.

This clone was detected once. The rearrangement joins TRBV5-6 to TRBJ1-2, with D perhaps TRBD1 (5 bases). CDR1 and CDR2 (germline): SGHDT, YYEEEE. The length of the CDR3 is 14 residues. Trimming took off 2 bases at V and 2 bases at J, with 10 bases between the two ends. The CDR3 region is CASSFPGLNYGYTF. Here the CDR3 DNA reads TGTGCCAGCAGCTTCCCGGGACTCAACTATGGCTACACCTTC.